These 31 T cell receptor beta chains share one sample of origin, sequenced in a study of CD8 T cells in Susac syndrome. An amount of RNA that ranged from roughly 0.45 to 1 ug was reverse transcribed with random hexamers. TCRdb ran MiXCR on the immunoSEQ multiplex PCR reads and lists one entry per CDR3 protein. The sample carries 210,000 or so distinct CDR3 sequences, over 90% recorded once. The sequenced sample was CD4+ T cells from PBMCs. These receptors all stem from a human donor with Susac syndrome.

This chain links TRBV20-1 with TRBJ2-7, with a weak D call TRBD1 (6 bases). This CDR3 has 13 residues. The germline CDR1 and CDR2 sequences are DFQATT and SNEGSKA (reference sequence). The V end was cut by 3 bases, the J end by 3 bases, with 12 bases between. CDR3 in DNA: TGCAGTGCTAGGGGGCAGGGGAGCTACGAGCAGTACTTC. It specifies CSARGQGSYEQYF.

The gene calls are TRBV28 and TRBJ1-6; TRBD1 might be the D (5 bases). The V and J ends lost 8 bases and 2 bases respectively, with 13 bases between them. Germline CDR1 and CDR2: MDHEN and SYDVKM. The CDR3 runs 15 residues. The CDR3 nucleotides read TGTGCCAGCGCCGAGAGGGGCACCTATAATTCACCCCTCCACTTT. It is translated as CASAERGTYNSPLHF.

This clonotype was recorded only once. In DNA form, the CDR3 reads TGTGCCTGGGAAGACAGGGACCATGGCTACACCTTC. Amino acid sequence: CAWEDRDHGYTF. J is TRBJ1-2 and V is TRBV30, with 7 nucleotides matching TRBD1. This CDR3 spans 12 amino acids. The trim removed 5 bases at V and 6 bases at J, leaving 6 bases unmatched. Germline V CDR1 and CDR2: GTSNPN, SVGIG (reference sequence).

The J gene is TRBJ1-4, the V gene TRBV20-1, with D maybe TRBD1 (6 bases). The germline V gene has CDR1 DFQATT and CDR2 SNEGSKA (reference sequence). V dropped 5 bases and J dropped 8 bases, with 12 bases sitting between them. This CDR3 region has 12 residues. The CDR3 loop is CSAASGAEKLFF. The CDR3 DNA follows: TGCAGTGCTGCTTCGGGGGCCGAAAAACTGTTTTTT.

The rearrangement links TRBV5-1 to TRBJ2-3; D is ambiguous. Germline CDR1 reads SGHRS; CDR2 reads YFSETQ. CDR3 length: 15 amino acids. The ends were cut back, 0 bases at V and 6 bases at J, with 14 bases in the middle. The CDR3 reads CASSLGTQPGDTQYF. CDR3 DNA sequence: TGCGCCAGCAGCTTGGGGACCCAACCCGGGGATACGCAGTATTTT.

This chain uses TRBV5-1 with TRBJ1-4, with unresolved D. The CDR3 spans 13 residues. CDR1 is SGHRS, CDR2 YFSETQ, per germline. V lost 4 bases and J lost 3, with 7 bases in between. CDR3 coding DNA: TGCGCCAGCAGCCTCGGAGCTAATGAAAAACTGTTTTTT. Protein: CASSLGANEKLFF.

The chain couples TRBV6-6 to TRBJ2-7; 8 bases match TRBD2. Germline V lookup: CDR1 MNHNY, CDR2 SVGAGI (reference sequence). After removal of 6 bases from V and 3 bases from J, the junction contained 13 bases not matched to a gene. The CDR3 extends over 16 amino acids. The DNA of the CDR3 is TGTGCCAGCAGCTCCACCGCCGGGGGGGTGCGCTACGAGCAGTACTTC. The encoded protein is CASSSTAGGVRYEQYF.

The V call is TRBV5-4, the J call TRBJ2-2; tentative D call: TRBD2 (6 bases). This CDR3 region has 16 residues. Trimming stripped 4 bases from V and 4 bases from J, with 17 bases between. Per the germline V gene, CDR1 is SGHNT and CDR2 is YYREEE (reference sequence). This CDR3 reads CASSPGGQAVTGELFF. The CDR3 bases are TGTGCCAGCAGCCCCGGGGGTCAGGCGGTCACCGGGGAGCTGTTTTTT.

The DNA of the CDR3 is TGTGCCAGCAGCTTAGACAGGTCGAACACTGAAGCTTTCTTT. The encoded protein is CASSLDRSNTEAFF. This chain links TRBV13 with TRBJ1-1, with a possible D match to TRBD1 (5 bases). This CDR3 is built from 14 residues. V lost 1 base, J lost 1 base, and 7 bases lay in between. CDR1 is PRHDT, CDR2 FYEKMQ, per germline (reference sequence).

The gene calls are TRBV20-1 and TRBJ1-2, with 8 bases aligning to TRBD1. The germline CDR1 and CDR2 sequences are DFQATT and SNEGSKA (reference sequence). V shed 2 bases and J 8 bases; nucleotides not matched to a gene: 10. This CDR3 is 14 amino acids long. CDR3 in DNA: TGCAGTGCTAGAAGCGGCAGGGGGCGCAGGGGCTACACCTTC. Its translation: CSARSGRGRRGYTF.

DNA of the CDR3: TGTGCCAGCAGTGAAGAAGGACTGAGGCATCAGCCCCAGCATTTT. Amino acid sequence: CASSEEGLRHQPQHF. The chain employs TRBV2 and TRBJ1-5; D remains unclear. With 1 base removed from V and 5 bases from J, the gap between germline ends came to 12 bases. CDR1 is SNHLY and CDR2 is FYNNEI in the germline V gene. This CDR3 has 15 amino acids.

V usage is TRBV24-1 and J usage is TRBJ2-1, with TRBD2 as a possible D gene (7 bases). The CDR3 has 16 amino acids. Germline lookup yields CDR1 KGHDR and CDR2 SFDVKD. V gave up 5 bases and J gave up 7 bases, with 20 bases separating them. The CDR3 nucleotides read TGTGCCACCAGTGCCCGAGGGGGGGGCCGAGGTAATGAGCAGTTCTTC. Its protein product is CATSARGGGRGNEQFF.

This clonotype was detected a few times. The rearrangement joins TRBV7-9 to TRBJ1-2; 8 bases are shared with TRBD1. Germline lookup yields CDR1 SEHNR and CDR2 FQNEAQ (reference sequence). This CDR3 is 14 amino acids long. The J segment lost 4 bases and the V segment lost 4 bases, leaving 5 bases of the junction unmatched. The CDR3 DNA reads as TGTGCCAGCAGCTCTTCAGGGGGCAGCTATGGCTACACCTTC. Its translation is CASSSSGGSYGYTF.

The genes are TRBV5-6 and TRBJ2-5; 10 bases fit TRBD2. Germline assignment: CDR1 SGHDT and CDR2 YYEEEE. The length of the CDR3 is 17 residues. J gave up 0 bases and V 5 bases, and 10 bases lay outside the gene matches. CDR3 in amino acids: CASRPTASGGYQETQYF. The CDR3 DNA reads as TGTGCCAGCAGACCTACGGCTAGCGGGGGATACCAAGAGACCCAGTACTTC. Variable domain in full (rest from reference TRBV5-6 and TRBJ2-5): DAGVTQSPTHLIKTRGQQVTLRCSPKSGHDTVSWYQQALGQGPQFIFQYYEEEERQRGNFPDRFSGHQFPNYSSELNVNALLLGDSALYLCASRPTASGGYQETQYFGPGTRLLVL.

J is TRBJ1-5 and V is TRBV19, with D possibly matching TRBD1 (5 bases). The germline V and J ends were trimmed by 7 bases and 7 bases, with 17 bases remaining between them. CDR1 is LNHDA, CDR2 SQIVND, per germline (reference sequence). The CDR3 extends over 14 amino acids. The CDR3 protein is CASISRDGTQPQHF. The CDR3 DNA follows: TGTGCCAGTATTTCCCGGGACGGGACCCAGCCCCAGCATTTT.

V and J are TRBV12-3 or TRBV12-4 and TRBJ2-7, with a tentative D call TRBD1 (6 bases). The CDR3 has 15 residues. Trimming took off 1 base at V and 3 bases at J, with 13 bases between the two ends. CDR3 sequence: CASSLVLGQHYEQYF. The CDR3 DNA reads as TGTGCCAGCAGTTTAGTCCTCGGACAGCACTACGAGCAGTACTTC.

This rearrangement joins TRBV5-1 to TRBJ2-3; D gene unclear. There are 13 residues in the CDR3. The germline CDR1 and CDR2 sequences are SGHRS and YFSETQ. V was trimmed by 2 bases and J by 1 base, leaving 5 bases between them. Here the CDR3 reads CASSLPRTDTQYF. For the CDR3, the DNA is TGCGCCAGCAGCTTACCTCGCACAGATACGCAGTATTTT. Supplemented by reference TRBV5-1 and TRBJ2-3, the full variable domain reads KAGVTQTPRYLIKTRGQQVTLSCSPISGHRSVSWYQQTPGQGLQFLFEYFSETQRNKGNFPGRFSGRQFSNSRSEMNVSTLELGDSALYLCASSLPRTDTQYFGPGTRLTVL.

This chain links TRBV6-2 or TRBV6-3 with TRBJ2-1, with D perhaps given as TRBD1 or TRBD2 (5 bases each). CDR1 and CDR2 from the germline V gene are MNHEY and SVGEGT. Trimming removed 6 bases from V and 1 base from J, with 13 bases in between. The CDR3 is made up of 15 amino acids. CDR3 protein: CASSRDPRSYNEQFF. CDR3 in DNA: TGTGCCAGCAGCCGGGACCCCAGGTCCTACAATGAGCAGTTCTTC.

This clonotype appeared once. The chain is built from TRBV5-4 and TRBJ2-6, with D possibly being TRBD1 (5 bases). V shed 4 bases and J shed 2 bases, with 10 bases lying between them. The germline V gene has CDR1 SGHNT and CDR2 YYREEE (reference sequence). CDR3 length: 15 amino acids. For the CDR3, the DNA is TGTGCCAGCAGCAGGGGCAAGGCTGGGGCCAACGTCCTGACTTTC. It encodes CASSRGKAGANVLTF. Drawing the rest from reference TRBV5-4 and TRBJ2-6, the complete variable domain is ETGVTQSPTHLIKTRGQQVTLRCSSQSGHNTVSWYQQALGQGPQFIFQYYREEENGRGNFPPRFSGLQFPNYSSELNVNALELDDSALYLCASSRGKAGANVLTFGAGSRLTVL.

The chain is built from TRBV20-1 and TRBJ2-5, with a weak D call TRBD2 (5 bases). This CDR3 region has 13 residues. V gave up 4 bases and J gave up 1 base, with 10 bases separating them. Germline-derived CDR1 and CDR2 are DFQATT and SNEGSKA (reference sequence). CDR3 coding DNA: TGCAGTGCTACTTGGGCGGGCCAAGAGACCCAGTACTTC. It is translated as CSATWAGQETQYF.

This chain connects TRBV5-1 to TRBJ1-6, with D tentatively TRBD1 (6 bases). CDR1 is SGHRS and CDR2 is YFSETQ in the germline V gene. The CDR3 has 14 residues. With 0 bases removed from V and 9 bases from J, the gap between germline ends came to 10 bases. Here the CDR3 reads CASSLEDSGSPLHF. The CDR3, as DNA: TGCGCCAGCAGCTTGGAGGACAGTGGTTCACCCCTCCACTTT.

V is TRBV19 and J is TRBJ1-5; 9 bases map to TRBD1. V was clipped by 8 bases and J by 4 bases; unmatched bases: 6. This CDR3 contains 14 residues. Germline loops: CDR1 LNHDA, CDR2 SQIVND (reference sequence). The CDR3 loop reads CASQQGARNQPQHF. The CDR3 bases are TGTGCCAGTCAACAGGGGGCGAGGAATCAGCCCCAGCATTTT.

DNA for the CDR3: TGCAGTGCACCTATACGGCGGGGCCAAGAGACCCAGTACTTC. Amino acid sequence: CSAPIRRGQETQYF. This sequence joins TRBV20-1 and TRBJ2-5; possible D gene TRBD2, 6 bases. V was pared by 6 bases and J by 1 base, with 15 bases between. CDR1 is DFQATT, CDR2 SNEGSKA, per germline (reference sequence). This CDR3 contains 14 residues.

The CDR3 DNA reads as TGTGCCAGCAGCGTAGACCCGGGATCGGGGCCCCAGCATTTT. Translating gives CASSVDPGSGPQHF. The chain uses TRBV9 and TRBJ1-5; no clear D. Trimming shortened V by 0 bases and J by 9 bases, and 13 bases separated the two germline ends. The CDR3 is made up of 14 amino acids. Germline CDR1 reads SGDLS; CDR2 reads YYNGEE.

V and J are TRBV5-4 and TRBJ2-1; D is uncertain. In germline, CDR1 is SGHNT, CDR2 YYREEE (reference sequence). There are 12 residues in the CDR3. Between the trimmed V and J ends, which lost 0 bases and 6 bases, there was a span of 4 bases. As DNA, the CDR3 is TGTGCCAGCAGCTTGGAGGTCAATGAGCAGTTCTTC. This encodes CASSLEVNEQFF.

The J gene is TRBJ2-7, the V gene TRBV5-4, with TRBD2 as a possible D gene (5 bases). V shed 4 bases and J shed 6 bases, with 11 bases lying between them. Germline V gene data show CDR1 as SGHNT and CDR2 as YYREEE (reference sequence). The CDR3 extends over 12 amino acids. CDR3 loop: CASSTPGTEQYF. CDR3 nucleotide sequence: TGTGCCAGCAGCACCCCGGGAACCGAGCAGTACTTC.

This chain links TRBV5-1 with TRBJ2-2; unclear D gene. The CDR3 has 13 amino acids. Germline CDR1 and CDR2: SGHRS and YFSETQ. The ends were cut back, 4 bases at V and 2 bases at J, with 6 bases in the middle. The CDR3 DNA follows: TGCGCCAGCAGCCGTGGAAACACCGGGGAGCTGTTTTTT. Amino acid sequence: CASSRGNTGELFF.

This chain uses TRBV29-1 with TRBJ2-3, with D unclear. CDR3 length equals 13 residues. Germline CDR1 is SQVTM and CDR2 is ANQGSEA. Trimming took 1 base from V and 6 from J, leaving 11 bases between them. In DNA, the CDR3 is TGCAGCGTTGAAGGCAGGTCCCCCGATACGCAGTATTTT. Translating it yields CSVEGRSPDTQYF.

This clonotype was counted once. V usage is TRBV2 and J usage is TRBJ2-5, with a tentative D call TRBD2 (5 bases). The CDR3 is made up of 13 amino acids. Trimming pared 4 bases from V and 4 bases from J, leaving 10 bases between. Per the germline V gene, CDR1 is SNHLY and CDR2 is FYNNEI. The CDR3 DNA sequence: TGTGCCAGCAGTGGAAATCGGGGAGAGACCCAGTACTTC. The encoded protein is CASSGNRGETQYF.

The CDR3, as DNA: TGTGCCAGCAGTGATCATGGGGACAGGGACTATGGCTACACCTTC. Its protein product is CASSDHGDRDYGYTF. The rearrangement links TRBV6-1 to TRBJ1-2; TRBD1 matches 9 bases. The CDR3 has 15 amino acids. The V segment lost 3 bases and the J segment 3 bases; nucleotides outside the gene matches: 5. CDR1 and CDR2 from the germline V gene are MNHNS and SASEGT.

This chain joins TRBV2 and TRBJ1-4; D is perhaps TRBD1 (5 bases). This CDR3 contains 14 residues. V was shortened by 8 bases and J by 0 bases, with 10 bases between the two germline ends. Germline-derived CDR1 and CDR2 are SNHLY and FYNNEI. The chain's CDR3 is CASGADTTNEKLFF. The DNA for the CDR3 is TGTGCCAGCGGAGCGGACACAACTAATGAAAAACTGTTTTTT.